One sample yielded the 7 T cell receptor beta chains listed below, sequenced in a study of cytomegalovirus exposure and HLA in healthy donors. 13 Jbeta primers and 60 Vbeta primers were used for the PCR. Sequenced by immunoSEQ multiplex PCR; TCRdb stores in-frame clones only, minus some. The sample lists 80,000 to 100,000 clones, under 70% seen once, with 2% to 2.5% in the top ten. The specimen was PBMCs. The receptors shown here come from a man aged 50-59 years in good health and CMV-seronegative.

The chain employs TRBV6-6 and TRBJ2-1; TRBD1 agrees at 9 bases. Germline loops: CDR1 MNHNY, CDR2 SVGAGI (reference sequence). Trimming removed 6 bases from V and 8 bases from J; junction bases left unmatched: 8. This CDR3 contains 14 residues. CDR3 region: CASSRGGTGHEQFF. The CDR3 DNA sequence: TGTGCCAGCAGCCGGGGAGGGACAGGGCATGAGCAGTTCTTC.

V usage is TRBV7-9 and J usage is TRBJ2-5; the match to TRBD1 covers 7 bases. CDR1 and CDR2 from the germline V gene are SEHNR and FQNEAQ (reference sequence). V gave up 3 bases and J gave up 4 bases; unmatched junction bases: 11. The CDR3 is made up of 16 amino acids. The CDR3 region is CASSLPPGQLGETQYF. CDR3 in DNA: TGTGCCAGCAGCTTGCCCCCGGGACAGCTGGGAGAGACCCAGTACTTC. The full variable domain, its missing parts supplied by reference TRBV7-9 and TRBJ2-5, is DTGVSQNPRHKITKRGQNVTFRCDPISEHNRLYWYRQTLGQGPEFLTYFQNEAQLEKSRLLSDRFSAERPKGSFSTLEIQRTEQGDSAMYLCASSLPPGQLGETQYFGPGTRLLVL.

This clone has a handful of counts. J is TRBJ1-2 and V is TRBV5-1, with D possibly TRBD1 on 6 matching bases. The V gene lost 5 bases and the J gene lost 2 bases, with 13 bases spanning the gap. The CDR3 has 14 residues. Germline V CDR1 and CDR2: SGHRS, YFSETQ. CDR3 in DNA: TGCGCCAGCAGACTGGACAGTTACAACTATGGCTACACCTTC. Its translation: CASRLDSYNYGYTF.

The chain carries TRBV6-5 and TRBJ1-1; 7 bases agree with TRBD1. Trimming removed 4 bases from V and 2 bases from J; junction bases left unmatched: 4. The CDR3 is 14 residues long. CDR1 is MNHEY and CDR2 is SVGAGI in the germline V gene. The CDR3 region has the DNA TGTGCCAGCAGTTCGGGACAGACAAACACTGAAGCTTTCTTT. Its protein product is CASSSGQTNTEAFF.

This clone came up a few times. CDR3 in amino acids: CASSPPGAEQFF. In DNA form, the CDR3 reads TGTGCCAGCAGTCCGCCAGGGGCAGAGCAGTTCTTC. This sequence joins TRBV6-1 and TRBJ2-1, with D perhaps matching TRBD1 (6 bases). Trimming left V 5 bases short and J 10 bases short, with 12 bases between. Germline V CDR1 and CDR2: MNHNS, SASEGT. The CDR3 length is 12 residues.

The sample holds a few counts of this clone. The V gene is TRBV19, the J gene TRBJ1-6, with D unresolved. This CDR3 spans 15 amino acids. Germline V gene lookup returns CDR1 LNHDA and CDR2 SQIVND (reference sequence). The V end was cut by 4 bases, the J end by 7 bases, with 14 bases between. This CDR3 is CASSNRWEVNSPLHF. DNA of the CDR3: TGTGCCAGTAGTAACCGGTGGGAGGTAAATTCACCCCTCCACTTT.

In DNA, the CDR3 is TGTGCCAGCTCAGGACAGAGGGGAACTGAAGCTTTCTTT. Protein product: CASSGQRGTEAFF. J is TRBJ1-1 and V is TRBV18, with D possibly TRBD1 on 6 matching bases. Germline loops: CDR1 KGHSH, CDR2 LQKENI. This CDR3 region has 13 residues. V was shortened by 5 bases and J by 5 bases, with 12 bases between the two germline ends.